One T cell receptor beta chain is described in this entry. A much larger clone sits a single nucleotide away, making a read error possible. Library construction for TCR beta used iRepertoire HTBI primers and Arm-PCR of CDR3 regions. Each CDR3 protein gets one entry after TCRdb re-called the multiplex PCR reads with MiXCR. The data hold around 460,000 distinct CDR3 sequences, with 20% to 25% observed a single time. Stated time point: persistent/refractory GD, antithyroid drugs over 5 years with positive TRAb. RNA from PBMCs was the source of the TCR library. This sample is drawn from a study of regulatory T cells in long-lasting Graves disease. There are 11 residues in the CDR3. Germline CDR1 and CDR2: DFQATT and SNEGSKA (reference sequence).

The receptor was isolated from a female donor with Graves disease. Sequenced material: peripheral blood mononuclear cells (PBMCs), taken when the disease was refractory, from a patient treated with antithyroid drugs. The chain joins TRBV20-1 to TRBJ1-1; D remains unclear. The CDR3 DNA reads as TGCAGTGCCGACGAGAACACTGAAGCTTCCTTT. It is translated as CSADENTEASF.